This TCR beta chain was found in a study of cytomegalovirus exposure and HLA in healthy donors. Study-level information: Prior work identified around 120 million unique TCR beta sequences in 150 million to 200 million T cells.

13 Jbeta primers and 60 Vbeta primers were used for the PCR. In the original analysis: Per a later analysis, the number of unique TCR beta chains was some 82 million, of which roughly 11 million were shared. TCRdb's table, derived via immunoSEQ multiplex PCR, lists solely in-frame clones and lacks some. That table furnishes V, J and clone size, whereas the DNA furnished D and trimming. The sample contains roughly 110,000 clones, approximately 80% of which appear only once. The sample holds one count of this clone. The sample comprised PBMCs. This receptor was taken from a male donor in good health and CMV-seronegative.

Written as DNA, the CDR3 is TGCGCCAGCAGCCGACTAGCGGGAGTTATCGGCAATGAGCAGTTCTTC. It yields the protein CASSRLAGVIGNEQFF. V and J are TRBV4-1 and TRBJ2-1; 12 positions agree with TRBD2. Germline values: CDR1 MGHRA, CDR2 YSYEKL. This CDR3 spans 16 amino acids. V lost 4 bases, J lost 6 bases, and 7 bases stayed unmatched.